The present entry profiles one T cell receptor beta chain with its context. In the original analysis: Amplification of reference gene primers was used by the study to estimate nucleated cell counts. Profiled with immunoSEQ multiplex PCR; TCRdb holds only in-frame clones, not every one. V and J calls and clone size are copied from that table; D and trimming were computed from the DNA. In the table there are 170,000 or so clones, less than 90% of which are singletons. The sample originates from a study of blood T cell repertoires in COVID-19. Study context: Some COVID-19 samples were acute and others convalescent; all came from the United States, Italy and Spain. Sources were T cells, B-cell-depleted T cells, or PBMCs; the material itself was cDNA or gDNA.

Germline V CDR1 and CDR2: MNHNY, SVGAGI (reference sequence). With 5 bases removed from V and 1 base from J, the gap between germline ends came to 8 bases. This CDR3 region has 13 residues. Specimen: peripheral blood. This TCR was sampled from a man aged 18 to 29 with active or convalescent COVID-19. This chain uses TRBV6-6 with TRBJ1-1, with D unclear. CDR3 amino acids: CASSPTRNTEAFF. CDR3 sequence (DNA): TGTGCCAGCAGTCCAACCAGGAACACTGAAGCTTTCTTT.